The 18 T cell receptor beta chains given below trace back to one sample, sequenced in a study of tissue T cells after allogeneic stem cell transplantation. Clones were sequenced by immunoSEQ multiplex PCR, and TCRdb holds only the in-frame ones, with some missing. The data show 40,000 to 50,000 clones, around 66% seen once. Sequencing used sorted cells pooled from one or two spleens. The receptors were sampled from a pool of C57BL/6 mice in good health.

This clone showed up just a few times. Mouse germline and gene names are used. The read finishes 1 residue shy of the CDR3 end, and the germline J gene is used to complete it. The chain is built from TRBV3 and TRBJ1-5; 9 bases fit TRBD1. Germline trimming cut 5 bases from V and 6 bases from J; bases unmatched to any gene: 5. The CDR3 has 14 residues. Germline V CDR1 and CDR2: SNHLY, FYNGKV (reference sequence). CDR3 loop: CASSPMTGGQAPLF. The CDR3 DNA, read in part, is TGTGCCAGCAGCCCCATGACAGGGGGCCAGGCTCCGCTT.

A word on this clone: Any gene name here is a mouse gene name. The CDR3 end lies 1 residue beyond the end of the read and is filled in from the germline J gene. The chain uses TRBV31 and TRBJ2-3; TRBD1 or TRBD2 may be the D gene (6 bases each). CDR1 and CDR2 from the germline V gene are GKSSPN and SITVG. The CDR3 runs to 15 residues. Trimming took 0 bases from V and 0 from J, leaving 10 bases between them. CDR3 residues: CAWSLDGGSAETLYF. The CDR3 bases that were read are TGTGCCTGGAGTCTAGATGGGGGCAGTGCAGAAACGCTGTAT.

Regarding this clone: Gene names are the mouse ones. The sequence runs out 1 residue before the end of the CDR3; the remainder is reconstructed from the germline J gene. This rearrangement joins TRBV5 to TRBJ1-6; D is perhaps TRBD1 (6 bases). TRBJ1-6 is noted as an ORF with a role that remains uncertain. Trimming left V 3 bases short and J 4 bases short, with 7 bases between. Germline V gives CDR1 LGHNA, CDR2 YNLKQL (reference sequence). The CDR3 has 14 residues. Incomplete CDR3 DNA: TGTGCCAGCAGCCAGGGACATTATAATTCGCCCCTCTAC. Residues: CASSQGHYNSPLY. The entire CDR3 protein reads CASSQGHYNSPLYF.

Remarks on this clone: Gene labels here are mouse ones. The read comes to an end 1 residue before the CDR3 does, leaving the germline J gene to fill in the end. J is TRBJ2-5 and V is TRBV14; D unclear. The CDR3 spans 14 residues. The germline V and J ends were trimmed by 1 base and 1 base, with 7 bases remaining between them. The germline V gene encodes CDR1 SGHDT and CDR2 FRDEAV. The covered CDR3 bases are TGTGCCAGCAGTTTCCGGTCCGACCAAGACACCCAGTAC. This sequence encodes CASSFRSDQDTQY. The complete CDR3 reads CASSFRSDQDTQYF.

Turning to this clone: Gene names follow the mouse nomenclature. Read data end 1 residue before the CDR3 end; the end is taken from the germline J gene. The rearrangement joins TRBV16 to TRBJ1-1, with TRBD1 as a possible D gene (5 bases). The V gene lost 3 bases and the J gene lost 4 bases, with 6 bases spanning the gap. The CDR3 has 12 amino acids. CDR1 is SGHSA and CDR2 is FRNQAP in the germline V gene. The CDR3 sequence: CASSFDSTEVFF. The DNA read from the CDR3 is TGTGCAAGCAGCTTCGACAGCACAGAAGTCTTC.

Turning to this clone: Gene labels here are mouse ones. The CDR3 end lies 1 residue beyond the end of the read and is filled in from the germline J gene. The V gene is TRBV13-1, the J gene TRBJ2-7, with 9 bases matching TRBD2. Germline V CDR1 and CDR2: NSHNY, SYGAGN. V shed 0 bases and J 7 bases; nucleotides not matched to a gene: 8. The CDR3 spans 15 residues. CDR3 DNA, as far as it was read: TGTGCCAGCAGTGATGCACTGGACTGGGGATGGGAACAGTAC. Protein product: CASSDALDWGWEQY. The CDR3 in its entirety is CASSDALDWGWEQYF.

On this clone itself: Here the gene names and germline are mouse. The read gets to within 1 residue of the CDR3 end, and the germline J gene fills in the rest. J is TRBJ2-5 and V is TRBV13-3; D might be TRBD1 (6 bases). Between the trimmed V and J ends, which lost 5 bases and 2 bases, there was a span of 6 bases. This CDR3 has 12 residues. Looked up from germline, CDR1 is NNHDY and CDR2 is SYVADS. The CDR3: CASRDSQDTQYF. The sequenced CDR3 bases are TGTGCCAGCAGGGACAGCCAAGACACCCAGTAC.

Comments on this clone: These gene names are mouse names. The sequenced fragment ends 1 residue before the CDR3 boundary, so the rest is inferred from the germline J gene. The genes are TRBV14 and TRBJ1-1; possible D gene TRBD1, 5 bases. The germline CDR1 and CDR2 sequences are SGHDT and FRDEAV. The CDR3 runs 14 residues. V shed 5 bases and J shed 0 bases, with 11 bases lying between them. CDR3 DNA (partial): TGTGCCAGCAGCAGGGTTGGGGCAAACACAGAAGTCTTC. Encoded protein: CASSRVGANTEVF. The entire CDR3 protein is CASSRVGANTEVFF.

A note on this clone: Gene names denote mouse genes. Read data end 1 residue before the CDR3 end; the end is taken from the germline J gene. This chain links TRBV17 with TRBJ2-7; 7 bases map to TRBD1. V lost 6 bases, J lost 0 bases, and 8 bases stayed unmatched. The CDR3 totals 15 residues. Germline CDR1 and CDR2: MNHDT and YYDKIL. The covered CDR3 bases are TGTGCTAGCAGGAGCGGGACAGCTTCCTCCTATGAACAGTAC. Its protein product is CASRSGTASSYEQY. The entire CDR3 reads CASRSGTASSYEQYF.

Comments on this clone: Any gene name here is a mouse gene name. The read ends 1 residue early relative to the CDR3; the germline J gene fills the gap. The genes are TRBV19 and TRBJ2-4; D is perhaps TRBD1 (5 bases). V gave up 4 bases and J gave up 0 bases, with 9 bases separating them. The CDR3 totals 14 residues. CDR1 is FNHDT, CDR2 SITEND, per germline (reference sequence). The CDR3 sequence is CASSLDRSQNTLYF. The DNA read from the CDR3 is TGTGCCAGCAGTCTCGACAGAAGTCAAAACACCTTGTAC.

Concerning this clone: The junction departs from germline at one end; a sequencing error may be responsible. Germline and genes here are mouse. The CDR3 end is not reached by the read, which stops 1 residue before it; the germline J gene fills it in. This chain joins TRBV1 and TRBJ2-5; 9 positions agree with TRBD2. The CDR3 is 15 amino acids. Germline assignment: CDR1 NSQYPW and CDR2 LRSPGD (reference sequence). The CDR3 sequence is CACSADWGRGDTQYF. The covered CDR3 bases are TGCGCCTGCAGTGCAGACTGGGGGCGAGGGGACACCCAGTAC.

Turning to this clone: All gene names here are mouse names. The read ends 1 residue before the CDR3 terminus; that terminus is restored from the germline J gene. The rearrangement links TRBV12-2 to TRBJ2-2; D is possibly TRBD1 or TRBD2 (5 bases each). Trimming removed 0 bases from V and 6 bases from J, with 7 bases in between. Per the germline V gene, CDR1 is SGHLS and CDR2 is HYDKME. The length of the CDR3 is 13 residues. The CDR3 sequence: CASSLEGPGQLYF. CDR3 bases read: TGTGCCAGCTCTCTCGAGGGGCCCGGGCAGCTCTAC.

As regards this clone: Mouse germline and gene names are used. The read gets to within 1 residue of the CDR3 end, and the germline J gene fills in the rest. The chain is built from TRBV2 and TRBJ2-3; D gene uncertain. V lost 4 bases and J lost 4, with 9 bases in between. The CDR3 sequence is 13 residues long. From germline, CDR1 is LGHNA and CDR2 YSYQKL. The CDR3 sequence is CASSPPGPETLYF. The part of the CDR3 DNA that was read is TGTGCCAGCAGCCCCCCGGGCCCAGAAACGCTGTAT.

As concerns this clone: Mouse germline and gene names are used. The read terminates 1 residue before the CDR3 end, so the remaining end is supplied by the germline J gene. The genes are TRBV17 and TRBJ2-2; D is uncertain. In germline, CDR1 is MNHDT, CDR2 YYDKIL. This CDR3 comprises 13 residues. Trimming shortened V by 4 bases and J by 3 bases, and 6 bases separated the two germline ends. The CDR3 region is CASSTGDTGQLYF. The sequenced part of the CDR3 DNA is TGTGCTAGCAGTACCGGGGACACCGGGCAGCTCTAC.

On this clone itself: All gene names here are mouse names. CDR3 DNA (partial): TGTGCTAGCAGGGACAGGGGTTCTGGAAATACGCTCTAT. Its protein is CASRDRGSGNTLY. The complete CDR3 sequence is CASRDRGSGNTLYF. The chain joins TRBV29 to TRBJ1-3, with 9 bases fitting TRBD1. The read is 1 residue too short to cover the CDR3 end, so that end is filled in from the germline J gene. Per the germline V gene, CDR1 is MSHET and CDR2 is SYDVDS. Trimming cost V 6 bases and J 0 bases; bases outside gene matches: 0. This CDR3 contains 14 residues.

Worth noting for this clone: Gene names follow the mouse nomenclature. The sequenced CDR3 bases are TGTGCCAGCAGTGAAGACAGGCCCTATAATTCGCCCCTCTAC. The encoded protein is CASSEDRPYNSPLY. The CDR3 as a whole reads CASSEDRPYNSPLYF. V and J are TRBV13-3 and TRBJ1-6; TRBD1 might be the D (6 bases). Coverage ceases 1 residue before the CDR3 finishes, and the germline J gene fills in the end. TRBJ1-6 is labeled an ORF, and its function is uncertain. Per the germline V gene, CDR1 is NNHDY and CDR2 is SYVADS. V was cut by 2 bases and J by 2 bases, with 8 bases left in between. The CDR3 consists of 15 residues.

In regard to this clone: The genes and germline here are from mouse. The CDR3 end falls 1 residue outside the read, so it is completed with the germline J gene. V usage is TRBV5 and J usage is TRBJ2-5; TRBD2 matches 12 bases. Germline lookup yields CDR1 LGHNA and CDR2 YNLKQL (reference sequence). The CDR3 is 15 residues long. The V and J ends lost 3 bases and 3 bases, in that order; junction bases with no gene match: 1. CDR3 DNA, as far as it was read: TGTGCCAGCAGCCATGGGACTGGGGGGCAAGACACCCAGTAC. Amino acids: CASSHGTGGQDTQY. The full CDR3 protein is CASSHGTGGQDTQYF.

Turning to this clone: Mouse names are used for the genes. The sequence runs out 1 residue before the end of the CDR3; the remainder is reconstructed from the germline J gene. The rearrangement uses TRBV15 and TRBJ2-4; weak D call: TRBD1 (5 bases). The CDR3 contains 14 residues. V dropped 6 bases and J dropped 0 bases, with 10 bases sitting between them. Germline loops: CDR1 SGHND, CDR2 FRSKSL. CDR3 residues: CASSRQTSQNTLYF. The CDR3 DNA, read in part, is TGTGCCAGCAGCCGACAGACTAGTCAAAACACCTTGTAC.